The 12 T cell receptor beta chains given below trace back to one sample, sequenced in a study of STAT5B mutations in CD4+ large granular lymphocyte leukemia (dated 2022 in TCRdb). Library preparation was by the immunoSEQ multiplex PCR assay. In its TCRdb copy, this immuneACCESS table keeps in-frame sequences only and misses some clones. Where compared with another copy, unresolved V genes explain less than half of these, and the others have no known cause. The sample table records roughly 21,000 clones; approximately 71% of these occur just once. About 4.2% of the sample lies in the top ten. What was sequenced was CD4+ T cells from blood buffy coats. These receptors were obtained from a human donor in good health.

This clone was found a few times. The CDR3 nucleotides read TGTGCCAGCAGCCAAGGGGGAGCGGAAGACAATGAGCAGTTCTTC. It yields the protein CASSQGGAEDNEQFF. V gene TRBV4-2 combines with J gene TRBJ2-1, with TRBD2 as a possible D gene (5 bases). The CDR3 length is 15 residues. Germline V lookup: CDR1 LGHNA, CDR2 YNFKEQ. V lost 1 base and J lost 5, with 12 bases in between.

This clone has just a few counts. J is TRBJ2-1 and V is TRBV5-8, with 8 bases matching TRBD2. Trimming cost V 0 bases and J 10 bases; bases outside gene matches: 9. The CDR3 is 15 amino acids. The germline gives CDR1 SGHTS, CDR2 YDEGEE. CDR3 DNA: TGTGCCAGCAGCTTGGGGGGACTAGGCGCCTTGGAGCAGTTCTTC. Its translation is CASSLGGLGALEQFF.

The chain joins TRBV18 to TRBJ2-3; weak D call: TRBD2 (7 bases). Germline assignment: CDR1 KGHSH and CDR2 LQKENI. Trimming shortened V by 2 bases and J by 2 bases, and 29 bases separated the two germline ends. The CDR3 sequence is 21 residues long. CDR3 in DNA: TGTGCCAGCTCACCAAACGCGGACAGCGGAGGGAGGGCCTTGTACACAGATACGCAGTATTTT. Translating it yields CASSPNADSGGRALYTDTQYF.

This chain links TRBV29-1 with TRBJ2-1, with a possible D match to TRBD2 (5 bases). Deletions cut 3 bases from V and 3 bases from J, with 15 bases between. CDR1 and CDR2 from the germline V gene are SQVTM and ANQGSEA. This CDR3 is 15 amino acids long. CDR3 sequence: CSVDRNPGVYNEQFF. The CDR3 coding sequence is TGCAGCGTTGATAGGAACCCCGGGGTCTACAATGAGCAGTTCTTC.

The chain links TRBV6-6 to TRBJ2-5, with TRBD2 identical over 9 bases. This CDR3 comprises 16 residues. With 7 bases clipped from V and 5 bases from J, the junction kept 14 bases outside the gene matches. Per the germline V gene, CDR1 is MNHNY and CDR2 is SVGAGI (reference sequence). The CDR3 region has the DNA TGTGCCAGCACCCAGGGACTAGCCGTCGGAGAGGAGACCCAGTACTTC. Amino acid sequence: CASTQGLAVGEETQYF.

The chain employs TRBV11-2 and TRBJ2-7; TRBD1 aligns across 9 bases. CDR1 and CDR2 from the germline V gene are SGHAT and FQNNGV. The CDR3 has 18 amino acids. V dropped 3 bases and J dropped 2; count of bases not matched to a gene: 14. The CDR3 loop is CASSLLPRGQGNAYEQYF. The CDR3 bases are TGTGCCAGCAGCTTGCTTCCGCGAGGACAGGGGAACGCCTACGAGCAGTACTTC.

The CDR3 DNA reads TGTGTCGCGGTCGAAGAGACCCAGTACTTC. This gives the protein CVAVEETQYF. The gene calls are TRBV27 and TRBJ2-5; D call uncertain. Germline V gene lookup returns CDR1 MNHEY and CDR2 SMNVEV (reference sequence). The CDR3 totals 10 residues.

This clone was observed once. CDR3 amino acids: CASSLGLAGGEQYF. CDR3 bases: TGTGCCAGCAGCTTGGGACTAGCGGGAGGCGAGCAGTACTTC. V is TRBV11-3 and J is TRBJ2-7; TRBD2 matches 15 bases. Trimming took 3 bases from V and 6 from J; bases not matched to a gene: 0. This CDR3 contains 14 residues. Germline V gene lookup returns CDR1 SGHNT and CDR2 YENEEA.

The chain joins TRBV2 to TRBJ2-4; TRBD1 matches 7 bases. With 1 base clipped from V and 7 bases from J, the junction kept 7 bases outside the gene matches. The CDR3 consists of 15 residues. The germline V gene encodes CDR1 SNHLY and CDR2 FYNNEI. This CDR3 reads CASSEGDRRTNIQYF. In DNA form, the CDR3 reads TGTGCCAGCAGTGAAGGGGACAGAAGAACCAACATTCAGTACTTC.

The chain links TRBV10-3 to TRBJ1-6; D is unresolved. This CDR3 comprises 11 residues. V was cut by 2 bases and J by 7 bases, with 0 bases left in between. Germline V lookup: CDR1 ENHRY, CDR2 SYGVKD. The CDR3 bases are TGTGCCATCAGTGAGAATTCACCCCTCCACTTT. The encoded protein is CAISENSPLHF.

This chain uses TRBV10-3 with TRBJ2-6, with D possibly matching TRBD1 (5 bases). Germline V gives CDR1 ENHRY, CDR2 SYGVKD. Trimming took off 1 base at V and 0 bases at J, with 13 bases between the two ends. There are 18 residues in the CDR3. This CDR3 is CAISEYPTASSGANVLTF. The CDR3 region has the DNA TGTGCCATCAGTGAGTACCCGACAGCCAGCTCTGGGGCCAACGTCCTGACTTTC.

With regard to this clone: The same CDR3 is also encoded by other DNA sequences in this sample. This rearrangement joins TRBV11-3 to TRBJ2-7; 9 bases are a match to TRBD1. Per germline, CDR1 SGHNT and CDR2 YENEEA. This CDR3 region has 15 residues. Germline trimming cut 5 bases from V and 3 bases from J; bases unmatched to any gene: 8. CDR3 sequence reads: CASSIRTGDFYEQYF. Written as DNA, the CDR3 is TGTGCCAGCAGCATCCGGACAGGGGATTTCTACGAGCAGTACTTC.